This T cell receptor (beta chain) was recorded in a study of CD8+ T cells in alopecia areata. Background on the study: Affected scalp percentage determined the severity score of treated patients. Whole-study findings and limits: Among the top 100, expanded CD8+ clones, as well as scalp clonality, were significantly decreased by tofacitinib. Many of the expanded lesional clones endured in scalp and blood while on tofacitinib.

Sample treatment: oral pan-JAK inhibitor, 5-10 mg twice daily. cDNA serving as the sequencing template came from extracted, reverse transcribed RNA. Here immunoSEQ multiplex PCR was the method, and the copy in TCRdb shows in-frame clones only, minus some. The data contain more than 150,000 clones, roughly 64% of them singletons. This clone came up once. What it binds is not known. V was clipped by 3 bases and J by 1 base; unmatched bases: 4. Per the germline V gene, CDR1 is SGDLS and CDR2 is YYNGEE. This CDR3 comprises 16 residues. Here the sequenced sample was CD8+ T cells sorted from blood, taken at week 24, from a patient treated with tofacitinib. This chain joins TRBV9 and TRBJ2-2, with TRBD1 matching over 9 bases. The origin of this receptor is a human donor with alopecia areata. The CDR3 sequence is CASSARTGVNTGELFF. The CDR3 DNA reads as TGTGCCAGCAGCGCCCGGACAGGGGTGAACACCGGGGAGCTGTTTTTT.